This T cell receptor (beta chain) originates from a study of T cell responses to AZD1222 COVID-19 vaccine. About the study: Second-dose groups at about 4 or about 12 weeks were pooled. Findings and caveats of the study: Within unmutated variant regions lay the reported targets of nearly half of spike-specific TCRs. Mostly white British, mostly female donors; authors suggested clonal diversity may be underestimated. Two AZD1222 doses significantly raised spike-specific TCR breadth and depth over controls.

Some clones are missing from TCRdb's copy, which holds only in-frame ones; the method was immunoSEQ multiplex PCR. The sample consists of around 180,000 clones, 88% of them appearing once. Notes on this clone: The antigen is not known.

The V gene's germline CDR1 is LGHNA and CDR2 YSLEER. The CDR3 contains 16 residues. Trimming shortened V by 4 bases and J by 4 bases, and 19 bases separated the two germline ends. The rearrangement joins TRBV4-3 to TRBJ1-2, with D perhaps TRBD1 (5 bases). The TCR comes from an adult in good health. The source material was peripheral blood, sampled on day 0 of AZD1222 vaccination. The DNA for the CDR3 is TGCGCCAGCAGCCCTACTCCGGGGGGAGAAGGCTATGGCTACACCTTC. The encoded protein is CASSPTPGGEGYGYTF.